The clone carrying this TCR beta chain has just one count. The length of the CDR3 is 11 residues. Trimming took off 7 bases at V and 6 bases at J, with 6 bases between the two ends. Germline lookup yields CDR1 MNHEY and CDR2 SVGAGI. The data were produced by immunoSEQ multiplex PCR, yet TCRdb's version contains in-frame clones alone and is incomplete. Counted here are about 160,000 clones, 65% to 90% occurring once; the ten biggest clones make up 7%. The data were obtained in a study of blood T cell repertoires in COVID-19. Material: peripheral blood. This receptor was taken from a woman between 40 and 55 years old with COVID-19, enrolled during active disease. The rearrangement uses TRBV6-5 and TRBJ2-2; D is unresolved. CDR3 DNA: TGTGCCAGCATCGAGGCCGGGGAGCTGTTTTTT. Protein: CASIEAGELFF.